One and the same sample provided the 7 T cell receptor beta chains below, sequenced in a study of shared clonotypes between healthy human individuals. Measured with immunoSEQ multiplex PCR; TCRdb has only the in-frame clones, and not every one. Of about half a million clones in the sample, over 70% were seen once. The sequencing input was PBMCs. All receptors come from a woman aged 40-49 years in good health. Some clones in this sample may be carry-over from other donors' samples.

The rearrangement links TRBV5-1 to TRBJ2-2, with 7 positions matching TRBD1. The CDR3 is made up of 15 amino acids. The germline CDR1 and CDR2 sequences are SGHRS and YFSETQ. V trimming: 1 base; J trimming: 6 bases; junction bases outside the gene matches: 6. The CDR3 protein is CASSLTQTGSGELFF. Here the CDR3 DNA reads TGCGCCAGCAGCTTGACCCAGACAGGGTCCGGGGAGCTGTTTTTT.

This clone came up a few times. A far larger clone is a single base away, which makes a read error likely. The chain uses TRBV1 and TRBJ1-2. TRBV1 is noted as a pseudogene. The CDR3 spans 13 residues. CDR3 nucleotide sequence: TGCACCAGCATTGTGCGAAAGGCCTATGGCTACACCTTC. Its protein is CTSIVRKAYGYTF.

The chain links TRBV7-3 to TRBJ1-2; TRBD1 agrees at 8 bases. Losses at the gene ends were 6 bases for V and 8 bases for J; bases not matched to a gene: 11. Germline lookup yields CDR1 SGHTA and CDR2 FQGTGA. This CDR3 region has 14 residues. The chain's CDR3 is CASSYGTGQEGYTF. CDR3 coding DNA: TGTGCCAGCAGTTACGGGACAGGCCAGGAGGGCTACACCTTC.

This clone was recorded a few times. It is likely a read error: a sequence one base away is far more abundant. The sample contains more than one DNA sequence encoding this CDR3. The V gene is TRBV7-9, the J gene TRBJ1-1; D is unresolved. The CDR3 sequence is 15 residues long. The V gene lost 5 bases and the J gene lost 2 bases, with 15 bases spanning the gap. Germline CDR1 is SEHNR and CDR2 is FQNEAQ (reference sequence). This CDR3 is CASSRGSGLNTEAFF. The CDR3 region has the DNA TGTGCCAGCAGCCGCGGTTCTGGTCTCAACACTGAAGCTTTCTTT.

Details on this clone: It is likely a read error: a sequence one base away is far more abundant. The chain employs TRBV29-1 and TRBJ1-1; TRBD1 matches at 9 bases. There are 12 residues in the CDR3. Germline CDR1 SQVTM, CDR2 ANQGSEA. The V and J ends lost 7 bases and 1 base, in that order; junction bases with no gene match: 1. The CDR3: CSGDRANTEAFF. In DNA form, the CDR3 reads TGCAGCGGGGACAGGGCGAACACTGAAGCTTTCTTT.

As to this clone: The sample holds other DNA sequences that translate to the same CDR3. The rearrangement uses TRBV5-1 and TRBJ1-1; TRBD1 is a possible D gene (6 bases). Germline-derived CDR1 and CDR2 are SGHRS and YFSETQ. This CDR3 is built from 14 residues. Trimming left V 3 bases short and J 1 base short, with 10 bases between. Here the CDR3 reads CASSSGQPNTEAFF. CDR3 nucleotide sequence: TGCGCCAGCAGCTCCGGACAGCCGAACACTGAAGCTTTCTTT.

This chain links TRBV19 with TRBJ2-5; 9 bases are shared with TRBD1. This CDR3 has 15 amino acids. V dropped 2 bases and J dropped 5; count of bases not matched to a gene: 6. Germline CDR1 LNHDA, CDR2 SQIVND (reference sequence). CDR3: CASSINRGLKETQYF. The CDR3 DNA is TGTGCCAGTAGTATAAACAGGGGGCTGAAGGAGACCCAGTACTTC.